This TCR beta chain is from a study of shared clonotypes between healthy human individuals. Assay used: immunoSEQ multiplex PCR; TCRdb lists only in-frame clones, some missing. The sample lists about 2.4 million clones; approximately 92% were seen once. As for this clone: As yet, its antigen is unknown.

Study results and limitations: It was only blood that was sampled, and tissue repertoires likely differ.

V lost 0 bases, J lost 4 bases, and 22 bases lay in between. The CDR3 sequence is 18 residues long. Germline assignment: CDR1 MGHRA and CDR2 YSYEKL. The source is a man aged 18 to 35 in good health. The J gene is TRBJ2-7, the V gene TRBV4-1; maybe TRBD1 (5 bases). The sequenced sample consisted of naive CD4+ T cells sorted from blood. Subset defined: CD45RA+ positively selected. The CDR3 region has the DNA TGCGCCAGCAGCCAAGATCAAGCCTCAGGGTCCTGGGCGTACGAGCAGTACTTC. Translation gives CASSQDQASGSWAYEQYF.